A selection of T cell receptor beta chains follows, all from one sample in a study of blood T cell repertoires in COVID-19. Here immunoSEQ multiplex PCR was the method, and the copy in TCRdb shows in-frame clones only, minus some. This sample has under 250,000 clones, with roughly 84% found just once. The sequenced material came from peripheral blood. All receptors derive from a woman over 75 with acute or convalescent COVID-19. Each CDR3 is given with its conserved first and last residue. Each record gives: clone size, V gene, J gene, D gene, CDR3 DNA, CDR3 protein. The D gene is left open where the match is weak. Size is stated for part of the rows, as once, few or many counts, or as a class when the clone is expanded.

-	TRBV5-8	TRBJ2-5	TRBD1	TGTGCCAGCAGCCCCGGGACAGGGAAACAAGAGACCCAGTACTTC	CASSPGTGKQETQYF
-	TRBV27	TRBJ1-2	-	TGTGCCAGCAAACCCCGGGGGGGGGCTGTTAACTATGGCTACACCTTC	CASKPRGGAVNYGYTF
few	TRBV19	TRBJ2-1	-	TGTGCCAGTAGTATAAAAGCAAACAGCAATGAGCAGTTCTTC	CASSIKANSNEQFF
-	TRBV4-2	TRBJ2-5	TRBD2	TGTGCCAGCAGCCAAGATAAGACTAGCGGGGGGGCCAGAGAGACCCAGTACTTC	CASSQDKTSGGARETQYF
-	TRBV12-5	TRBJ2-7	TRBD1	TGTGCTAGTAACAGGGGGTACGAGCAGTACTTC	CASNRGYEQYF
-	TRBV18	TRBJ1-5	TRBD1	TGTGCCAGCTCACCCACAGGGGTGGCCAATCAGCCCCAGCATTTT	CASSPTGVANQPQHF
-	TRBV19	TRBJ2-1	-	TGTGCCAGTAGGAGCGGTTCCACCTACAATGAGCAGTTCTTC	CASRSGSTYNEQFF
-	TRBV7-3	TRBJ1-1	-	TGTGCCAGCAGCATCGGCATCCCCGGTAGCGATGAAGCTTTCTTT	CASSIGIPGSDEAFF
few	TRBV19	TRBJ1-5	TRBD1	TGTGCCACCTCCACAGGGGGCAGAAATCAGCCCCAGCATTTT	CATSTGGRNQPQHF
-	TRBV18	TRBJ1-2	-	TGTGCCAGCTCAGGGGCCTTTCGCTATGGCTACACCTTC	CASSGAFRYGYTF
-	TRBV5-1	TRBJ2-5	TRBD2	TGCGCCAGCAGCTTCGCCCCACCGGAAGCGGGGGCGCAACAAGAGACCCAGTACTTC	CASSFAPPEAGAQQETQYF
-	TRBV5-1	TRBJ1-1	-	TGCGCCAGCAATTTGGGACAAAAGGGAACTGAAGCTTTCTTT	CASNLGQKGTEAFF
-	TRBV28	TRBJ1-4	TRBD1	TGTGCCAGCAGTTTAGGACAGGGGATCGAAAAACTGTTTTTT	CASSLGQGIEKLFF
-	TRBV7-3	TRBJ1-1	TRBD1	TGTGCCAGCAGCTTGAGTACAGGGGACACTGAAGCTTTCTTT	CASSLSTGDTEAFF
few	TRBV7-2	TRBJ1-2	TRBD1	TGTGCCAGCAGCCAGGACAGGACCCCTAACTATGGCTACACCTTC	CASSQDRTPNYGYTF
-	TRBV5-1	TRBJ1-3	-	TGCGCCAGCAGCTTGCGAGGGGGAATTGGAAACACCATATATTTT	CASSLRGGIGNTIYF
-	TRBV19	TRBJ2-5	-	TGTGCCAGTAGTATGGCCGGGGAGACCCAGTACTTC	CASSMAGETQYF
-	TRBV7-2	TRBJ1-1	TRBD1	TGTGCCAGCAGCTCCCAGGGGGCGAGAACTGAAGCTTTCTTT	CASSSQGARTEAFF
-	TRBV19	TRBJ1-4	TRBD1	TGTGCCAGCAACAGGGGAGCTAATGAAAAACTGTTTTTT	CASNRGANEKLFF
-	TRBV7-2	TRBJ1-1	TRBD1	TGTGCCAGCAGCCCAGGGGGCAAGGCCACTGAAGCTTTCTTT	CASSPGGKATEAFF
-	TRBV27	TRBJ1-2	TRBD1	TGTGCCAGCAAACATGCCGGGACAGGGTCCGCTGGCTACACCTTC	CASKHAGTGSAGYTF
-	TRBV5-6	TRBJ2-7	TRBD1	TGTGCCACCTCGAGACAGGGGAGCTCCTACGAGCAGTACTTC	CATSRQGSSYEQYF
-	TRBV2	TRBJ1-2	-	TGTGCCAGCAGTGTTCGGGGGGTCGACGTTGGCTACACCTTC	CASSVRGVDVGYTF
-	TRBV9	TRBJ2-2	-	TGTGCCAGCAGCGTAGGAGCAGGCTACACCGGGGAGCTGTTTTTT	CASSVGAGYTGELFF
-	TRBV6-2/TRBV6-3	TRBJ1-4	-	TGTGCCAGCAGTCGTGGAGCGGGCGCAGGATATGAAAAACTGTTTTTT	CASSRGAGAGYEKLFF
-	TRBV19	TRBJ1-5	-	TGTGCCAGTAGTATAGTTGGGGGGACTAGCAATCAGCCCCAGCATTTT	CASSIVGGTSNQPQHF
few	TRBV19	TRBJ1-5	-	TGTGCCAGTAGTATAGACGAGATCGGGCAGCCCCAGCATTTT	CASSIDEIGQPQHF
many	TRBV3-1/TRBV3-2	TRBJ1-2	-	TGTGCCAGCAGCCAGCAGGGTGTCTATGGCTACACCTTC	CASSQQGVYGYTF
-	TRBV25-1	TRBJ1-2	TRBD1	TGTGCCAGCAGTGAAGTCGGGCAGGGGGCTCGTAACTATGGCTACACCTTC	CASSEVGQGARNYGYTF
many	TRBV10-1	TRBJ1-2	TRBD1	TGCGCCAGCAGGGGCGAGGTCAGGGGGCCCCGGGGCTATGGCTACACCTTC	CASRGEVRGPRGYGYTF
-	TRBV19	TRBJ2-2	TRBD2	TGTGCCAGTAGTAAGCGACTAGCGGCTAACACCGGGGAGCTGTTTTTT	CASSKRLAANTGELFF
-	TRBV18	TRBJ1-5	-	TGTGCCAGCTCACCCGGGAGGGAGGGTCAGCCCCAGCATTTT	CASSPGREGQPQHF
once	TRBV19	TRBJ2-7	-	TGTGCCAGTAGAGGGGGGGGCCGATACGAGCAGTACTTC	CASRGGGRYEQYF
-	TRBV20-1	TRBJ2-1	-	TGCAGTGCTTCCCGGGGAAGGGAGCAGTTCTTC	CSASRGREQFF
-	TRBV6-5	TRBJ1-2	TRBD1	TGTGCCAGCAGCACGACAGGGGGGCCTGCGGGCTACACCTTC	CASSTTGGPAGYTF
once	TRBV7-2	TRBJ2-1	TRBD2	TGTGCCAGCAGCCCGACTAGCGGTGTAGTTTTGGGCTATGAGCAGTTCTTC	CASSPTSGVVLGYEQFF
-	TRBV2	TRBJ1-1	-	TGTGCCAGCAGTGAAGGGCCGAACACTGAAGCTTTCTTT	CASSEGPNTEAFF
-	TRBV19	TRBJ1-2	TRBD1	TGTGCCAGTAGTGCAGACAGGGGCTATGGCTACACCTTC	CASSADRGYGYTF
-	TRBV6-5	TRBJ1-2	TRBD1	TGTGCCAGCAGTTACGAAGGACAGGGCCGCTATGGCTACACCTTC	CASSYEGQGRYGYTF
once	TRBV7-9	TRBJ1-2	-	TGTGCCAGCAGCTTAGGTGGGACACCCCACTATGGCTACACCTTC	CASSLGGTPHYGYTF
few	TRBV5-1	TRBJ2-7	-	TGCGCCAGCAGCTTGCCAGGGGTCGGGGACTACGAGCAGTACTTC	CASSLPGVGDYEQYF
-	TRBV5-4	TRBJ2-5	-	TGTGCCAGCAGCTCCGCCGGGACTTTAGGTACCCAGTACTTC	CASSSAGTLGTQYF
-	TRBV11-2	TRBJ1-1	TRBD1	TGTGCCAGCAGCCCCCGGACAGGGCGAGACGCTTTCTTT	CASSPRTGRDAFF
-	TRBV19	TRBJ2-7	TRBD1	TGTGCCAGTAGTATAGGAGGGACAGGGACGGGCGAGCAGTACTTC	CASSIGGTGTGEQYF
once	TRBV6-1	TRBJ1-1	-	TGTGCCAGCAGTGAAAATTCAGGGACTGAAGCTTTCTTT	CASSENSGTEAFF
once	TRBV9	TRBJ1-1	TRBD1	TGTGCCAGCAGCCCACAGGGGGCACCGAACACTGAAGCTTTCTTT	CASSPQGAPNTEAFF